This T cell receptor beta chain was sequenced for a study of T cell responses to AZD1222 COVID-19 vaccine. Study observations and caveats: Sampling captured repertoires only after the peak T cell response. In the spike-specific TCR repertoire, nearly half reportedly target unmutated variant regions. Baseline testing showed seropositivity in only six AZD1222 recipients.

The V segment lost 4 bases and the J segment 4 bases; nucleotides outside the gene matches: 16. CDR1 is MNHNS and CDR2 is SASEGT in the germline V gene. CDR3 size: 18 residues. Profiling relied on immunoSEQ multiplex PCR, and the TCRdb table lists in-frame clones only, not all of them. The sample shows 150,000 to 180,000 clones, more than 85% of them seen only once. As to this clone: Antigen unknown.

The chain links TRBV6-1 to TRBJ2-1, with 7 bases that match TRBD2. The starting material was peripheral blood, obtained after recovery from COVID-19. This receptor was identified in an adult who had recovered from COVID-19. The CDR3: CASSVDLPGDGGYNEQFF. The CDR3 nucleotides are TGTGCCAGCAGTGTCGACCTACCGGGGGACGGGGGGTACAATGAGCAGTTCTTC.